This T cell receptor (beta chain) was recorded in a study of blood T cell repertoires in COVID-19. From germline, CDR1 is MNHEY and CDR2 SVGEGT. Germline trimming cut 2 bases from V and 5 bases from J; bases unmatched to any gene: 6. This CDR3 is built from 15 residues. This table comes from immunoSEQ multiplex PCR, and its TCRdb copy is limited to in-frame clones, with some not included. The table lists some 180,000 clones, more than 80% of them singletons. The gene calls are TRBV6-2 or TRBV6-3 and TRBJ2-1; TRBD2 matches 7 bases. Material: PBMCs or T cells enriched from blood (not recorded which). This clonotype originated in a man aged 40-50 years who had recovered from COVID-19. The CDR3: CASSYVQRGHNEQFF. The CDR3 nucleotides read TGTGCCAGCAGTTACGTCCAGCGGGGCCACAATGAGCAGTTCTTC.